These 23 T cell receptor beta chains share one sample of origin, sequenced in a study of OX40 agonist ivuxolimab in advanced cancers. The assay was immunoSEQ multiplex PCR, and TCRdb's table has in-frame clones only and misses some. The table shows about 71,000 clones, with around 87% occurring only once. Sequencing used CD4+ or CD8+ T cells sorted from blood, obtained in a trial of the OX40 agonist ivuxolimab. These receptors came from an adult with an advanced solid tumor such as melanoma, head and neck, liver or kidney cancer.

The chain has TRBV5-4 and TRBJ2-3; 8 nucleotides align to TRBD2. Germline CDR1 reads SGHNT; CDR2 reads YYREEE (reference sequence). With 5 bases clipped from V and 4 bases from J, the junction kept 6 bases outside the gene matches. The CDR3 spans 14 residues. CDR3 sequence: CASSEAGVSDTQYF. In DNA form, the CDR3 reads TGTGCCAGCAGTGAAGCGGGAGTGTCAGATACGCAGTATTTT.

DNA of the CDR3: TGTGCCAGCAGAAGACAGGGAAGCACCGGGGAGCTGTTTTTT. Amino acids: CASRRQGSTGELFF. J is TRBJ2-2 and V is TRBV27; TRBD1 agrees at 7 bases. Germline V CDR1 and CDR2: MNHEY, SMNVEV (reference sequence). This CDR3 has 14 amino acids. The V gene end was trimmed by 6 bases and the J gene end by 4 bases; junction bases not matched to a gene: 5.

The chain joins TRBV6-4 to TRBJ2-1; TRBD2 matches at 14 bases. The CDR3 is 17 amino acids. Losses at the gene ends were 4 bases for V and 7 bases for J; bases not matched to a gene: 9. CDR1 MRHNA and CDR2 SNTAGT come from the germline V gene. CDR3 bases: TGTGCCAGCAGTGTGACTAGCGGGAGGGCCCTCGTTAATGAGCAGTTCTTC. This gives the protein CASSVTSGRALVNEQFF.

This clone has a handful of counts. This chain links TRBV10-3 with TRBJ2-1; 10 bases match TRBD1. With V trimmed by 10 bases and J by 5 bases, 8 bases remained unmatched. Germline V gene lookup returns CDR1 ENHRY and CDR2 SYGVKD. The CDR3 sequence is 14 residues long. This CDR3 reads CASKPTGGHNEQFF. CDR3 in DNA: TGTGCCAGTAAACCGACAGGGGGCCACAATGAGCAGTTCTTC.

This clone was detected once. Additional DNA sequences in this sample encode the identical CDR3. This chain joins TRBV5-6 and TRBJ2-5; D possibly corresponds to TRBD2 (5 bases). Germline V gene sequence: CDR1 SGHDT, CDR2 YYEEEE. V was trimmed by 0 bases and J by 7 bases, leaving 13 bases between them. There are 14 residues in the CDR3. CDR3 residues: CASSLAEGVGTQYF. For the CDR3, the DNA is TGTGCCAGCAGCTTGGCCGAGGGAGTTGGGACCCAGTACTTC.

The V gene is TRBV7-9, the J gene TRBJ1-1; no clear D gene. Germline V CDR1 and CDR2: SEHNR, FQNEAQ (reference sequence). V lost 9 bases, J lost 0 bases, and 14 bases lay in between. The CDR3 sequence is 14 residues long. CDR3 region: CASFPDNLNTEAFF. CDR3 coding DNA: TGTGCCAGTTTTCCCGACAACCTGAACACTGAAGCTTTCTTT.

This rearrangement joins TRBV28 to TRBJ2-1, with TRBD1 identical over 7 bases. Trimming cost V 3 bases and J 2 bases; bases outside gene matches: 4. Germline V gene lookup returns CDR1 MDHEN and CDR2 SYDVKM. CDR3 length: 15 amino acids. DNA of the CDR3: TGTGCCAGCAGTTTCAACAGGGGAGCCTACAATGAGCAGTTCTTC. Its protein product is CASSFNRGAYNEQFF.

This clone was observed a few times. The V call is TRBV28, the J call TRBJ1-2; weak D call: TRBD1 (6 bases). The V gene lost 3 bases and the J gene lost 5 bases, with 7 bases spanning the gap. The CDR3 contains 12 residues. CDR1 is MDHEN, CDR2 SYDVKM, per germline. The CDR3 region has the DNA TGTGCCAGCAGTTTCCAGGGGTATGGCTACACCTTC. Protein: CASSFQGYGYTF.

Here the CDR3 DNA reads TGTGCCAGCAGTCCGCGACAGGGCTATCAGCCCCAGCATTTT. It encodes CASSPRQGYQPQHF. The rearrangement joins TRBV28 to TRBJ1-5; 7 nucleotides match TRBD1. There are 14 residues in the CDR3. V shed 5 bases, J shed 5 bases, and the junction held 6 bases outside the gene matches. Germline V lookup: CDR1 MDHEN, CDR2 SYDVKM.

The V call is TRBV5-8, the J call TRBJ1-5, with D uncertain. Germline CDR1 reads SGHTS; CDR2 reads YDEGEE. The germline V and J ends were trimmed by 6 bases and 4 bases, with 14 bases remaining between them. This CDR3 is 14 amino acids long. The CDR3 DNA follows: TGTGCCAGCATCCTCCCTGGGGTAAATCAGCCCCAGCATTTT. Translation: CASILPGVNQPQHF.

CDR3: CASSLRAGGETGELFF. Written as DNA, the CDR3 is TGTGCCAGCAGCTTAAGGGCGGGAGGTGAAACCGGGGAGCTGTTTTTT. V gene TRBV7-3 combines with J gene TRBJ2-2; TRBD2 matches at 8 bases. The CDR3 totals 16 residues. Germline V gene sequence: CDR1 SGHTA, CDR2 FQGTGA. V dropped 1 base and J dropped 5; count of bases not matched to a gene: 6. Full variable domain (rest looked up from reference TRBV7-3 and TRBJ2-2): GAGVSQTPSNKVTEKGKYVELRCDPISGHTALYWYRQSLGQGPEFLIYFQGTGAADDSGLPNDRFFAVRPEGSVSTLKIQRTERGDSAVYLCASSLRAGGETGELFFGEGSRLTVL.

The rearrangement joins TRBV2 to TRBJ2-7; D might be TRBD2 (5 bases). With 3 bases removed from V and 3 bases from J, the gap between germline ends came to 9 bases. The length of the CDR3 is 13 residues. From germline, CDR1 is SNHLY and CDR2 FYNNEI. The CDR3 protein is CASSDSGDYEQYF. CDR3 DNA: TGTGCCAGCAGTGACTCCGGGGACTACGAGCAGTACTTC.

The chain has TRBV7-2 and TRBJ2-5, with D uncertain. V lost 4 bases and J lost 4, with 13 bases in between. This CDR3 has 14 residues. Germline lookup yields CDR1 SGHTA and CDR2 FQGNSA. CDR3 sequence: CASSYPGSRETQYF. For the CDR3, the DNA is TGTGCCAGCAGCTACCCCGGTAGTCGAGAGACCCAGTACTTC.

CDR3: CASSPGTGVIFSEAFF. CDR3 DNA sequence: TGTGCCAGCAGCCCCGGGACAGGGGTCATTTTCTCTGAAGCTTTCTTT. J is TRBJ1-1 and V is TRBV5-4, with 10 bases identical to TRBD1. This CDR3 has 16 residues. Germline V gives CDR1 SGHNT, CDR2 YYREEE (reference sequence). V dropped 4 bases and J dropped 6; count of bases not matched to a gene: 12.

The chain employs TRBV5-8 and TRBJ1-4, with D possibly matching TRBD1 (6 bases). Germline values: CDR1 SGHTS, CDR2 YDEGEE. V shed 5 bases and J shed 3 bases, with 14 bases lying between them. The CDR3 contains 15 residues. Here the CDR3 DNA reads TGTGCCAGCAGATCAGGGGATGGGGCTAATGAAAAACTGTTTTTT. This sequence encodes CASRSGDGANEKLFF.

The J gene is TRBJ1-1, the V gene TRBV5-4, with a possible D match to TRBD1 (5 bases). This CDR3 spans 12 amino acids. With 3 bases removed from V and 4 bases from J, the gap between germline ends came to 7 bases. CDR1 is SGHNT, CDR2 YYREEE, per germline (reference sequence). CDR3 in DNA: TGTGCCAGCAGCTGGGACCGCACTGAAGCTTTCTTT. Translating it yields CASSWDRTEAFF.

This clone was observed a single time. The J gene is TRBJ1-3, the V gene TRBV7-9; D perhaps matches TRBD1 (5 bases). Per germline, CDR1 SEHNR and CDR2 FQNEAQ (reference sequence). CDR3 length equals 14 residues. The V gene lost 5 bases and the J gene lost 3 bases, with 11 bases spanning the gap. CDR3 amino acids: CASSRRGSGNTIYF. Here the CDR3 DNA reads TGTGCCAGCAGCCGCCGGGGGAGTGGAAACACCATATATTTT. The full variable domain, with the rest looked up from reference TRBV7-9 and TRBJ1-3, is DTGVSQNPRHKITKRGQNVTFRCDPISEHNRLYWYRQTLGQGPEFLTYFQNEAQLEKSRLLSDRFSAERPKGSFSTLEIQRTEQGDSAMYLCASSRRGSGNTIYFGEGSWLTVV.

The chain links TRBV18 to TRBJ1-2; D uncertain. The CDR3 has 15 residues. Trimming stripped 3 bases from V and 4 bases from J, with 15 bases between. In germline, CDR1 is KGHSH, CDR2 LQKENI. The CDR3 loop is CASSPDRNSIYGYTF. The CDR3 DNA sequence: TGTGCCAGCTCACCGGATCGGAATAGTATCTATGGCTACACCTTC.

The J gene is TRBJ1-1, the V gene TRBV28; D not certain. Germline-derived CDR1 and CDR2 are MDHEN and SYDVKM. V dropped 6 bases and J dropped 4 bases, with 9 bases sitting between them. CDR3 size: 12 residues. The CDR3 DNA is TGTGCCAGCAGCACCCTGACCACTGAAGCTTTCTTT. It yields the protein CASSTLTTEAFF.

CDR3 region: CASTPGRYNEQFF. CDR3 nucleotide sequence: TGTGCCAGCACCCCGGGGAGGTACAATGAGCAGTTCTTC. The V call is TRBV7-3, the J call TRBJ2-1, with D perhaps matching TRBD2 (6 bases). V was clipped by 7 bases and J by 4 bases, with 11 bases between them. In germline, CDR1 is SGHTA, CDR2 FQGTGA. The CDR3 runs to 13 residues. The complete variable domain, with remaining parts taken from reference TRBV7-3 and TRBJ2-1, reads GAGVSQTPSNKVTEKGKYVELRCDPISGHTALYWYRQSLGQGPEFLIYFQGTGAADDSGLPNDRFFAVRPEGSVSTLKIQRTERGDSAVYLCASTPGRYNEQFFGPGTRLTVL.

This rearrangement joins TRBV7-8 to TRBJ1-2, with D perhaps matching TRBD1 (5 bases). CDR3 length: 14 residues. Germline-derived CDR1 and CDR2 are SGHVS and FQNEAQ. Trimming stripped 5 bases from V and 4 bases from J, with 14 bases between. CDR3: CASSPRDPLYGYTF. The CDR3 bases are TGTGCCAGCAGCCCCCGGGACCCCCTCTATGGCTACACCTTC. The whole variable domain, filled in from reference TRBV7-8 and TRBJ1-2, reads GAGVSQSPRYKVAKRGQDVALRCDPISGHVSLFWYQQALGQGPEFLTYFQNEAQLDKSGLPSDRFFAERPEGSVSTLKIQRTQQEDSAVYLCASSPRDPLYGYTFGSGTRLTVV.

V usage is TRBV30 and J usage is TRBJ1-5, with D maybe TRBD1 (5 bases). There are 13 residues in the CDR3. Between the trimmed V and J ends, which lost 5 bases and 0 bases, there was a span of 8 bases. The germline V gene has CDR1 GTSNPN and CDR2 SVGIG (reference sequence). CDR3 amino acids: CAWQGNSNQPQHF. CDR3 DNA: TGTGCCTGGCAGGGAAATAGCAATCAGCCCCAGCATTTT.

The J gene is TRBJ2-7, the V gene TRBV10-3, with 8 bases matching TRBD1. After removal of 5 bases from V and 5 bases from J, the junction contained 5 bases not matched to a gene. The CDR3 has 13 residues. Germline CDR1 ENHRY, CDR2 SYGVKD. The CDR3 nucleotides are TGTGCCATCAGTCAGGGGGCAGTCGACGAGCAGTACTTC. It is translated as CAISQGAVDEQYF.